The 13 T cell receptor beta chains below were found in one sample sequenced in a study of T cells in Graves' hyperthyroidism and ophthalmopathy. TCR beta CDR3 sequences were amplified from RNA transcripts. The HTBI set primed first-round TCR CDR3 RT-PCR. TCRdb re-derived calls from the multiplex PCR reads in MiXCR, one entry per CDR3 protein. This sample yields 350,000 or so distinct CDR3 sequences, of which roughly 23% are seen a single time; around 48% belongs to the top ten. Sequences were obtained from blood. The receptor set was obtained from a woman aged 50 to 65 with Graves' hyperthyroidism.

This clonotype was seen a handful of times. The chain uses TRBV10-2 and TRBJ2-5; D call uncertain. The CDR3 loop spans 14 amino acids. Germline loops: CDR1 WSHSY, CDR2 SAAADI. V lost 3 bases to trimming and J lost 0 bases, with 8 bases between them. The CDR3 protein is CASSDGRYQETQYF. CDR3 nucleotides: TGCGCCAGCAGTGATGGACGGTACCAAGAGACCCAGTACTTC.

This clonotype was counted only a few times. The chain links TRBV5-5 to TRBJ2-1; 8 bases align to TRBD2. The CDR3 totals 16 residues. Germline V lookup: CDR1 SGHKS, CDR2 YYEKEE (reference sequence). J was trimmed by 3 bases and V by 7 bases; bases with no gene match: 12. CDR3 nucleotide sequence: TGTGCCAGCGGCCTGAGGGAGCGGGGGTTCTACAATGAGCAGTTCTTC. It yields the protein CASGLRERGFYNEQFF.

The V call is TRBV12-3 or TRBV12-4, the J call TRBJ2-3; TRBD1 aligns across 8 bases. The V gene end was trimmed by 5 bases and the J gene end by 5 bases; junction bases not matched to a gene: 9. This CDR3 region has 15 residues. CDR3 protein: CASSKNQGAKDTQYF. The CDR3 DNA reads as TGTGCCAGCAGTAAGAACCAGGGGGCGAAAGATACGCAGTATTTT.

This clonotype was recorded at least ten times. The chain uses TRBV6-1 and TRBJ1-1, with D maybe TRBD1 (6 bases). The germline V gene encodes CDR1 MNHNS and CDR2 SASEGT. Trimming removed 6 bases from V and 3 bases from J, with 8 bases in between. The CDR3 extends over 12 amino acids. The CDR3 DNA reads TGTGCCAGCAGGTCAGGGGACACTGAAGCTTTCTTT. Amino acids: CASRSGDTEAFF.

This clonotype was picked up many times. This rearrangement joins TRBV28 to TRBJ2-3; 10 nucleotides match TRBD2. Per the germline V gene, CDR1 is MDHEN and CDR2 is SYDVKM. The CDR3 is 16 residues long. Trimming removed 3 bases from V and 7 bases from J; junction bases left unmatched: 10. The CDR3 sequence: CASSLSGGAGVNTQYF. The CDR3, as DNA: TGTGCCAGCAGTTTGAGCGGGGGGGCCGGCGTGAATACGCAGTATTTT.

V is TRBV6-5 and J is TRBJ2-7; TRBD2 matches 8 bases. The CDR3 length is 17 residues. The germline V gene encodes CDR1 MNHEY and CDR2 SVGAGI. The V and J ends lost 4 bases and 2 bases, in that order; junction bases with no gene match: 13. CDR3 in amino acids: CASSWKETSDIPYEQYF. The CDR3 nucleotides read TGTGCCAGCAGTTGGAAGGAGACTAGCGATATACCCTACGAGCAGTACTTC.

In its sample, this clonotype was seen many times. The CDR3 bases are TGCGCCAGCAGCTTGGATCGCCGGCAGGGGACTTTTATCTACGAGCAGTACTTC. It translates to CASSLDRRQGTFIYEQYF. The chain employs TRBV5-1 and TRBJ2-7; D might be TRBD1 or TRBD2, each matching 6 bases. This CDR3 spans 18 amino acids. V lost 0 bases to trimming and J lost 3 bases, with 22 bases between them. The germline V gene encodes CDR1 SGHRS and CDR2 YFSETQ.

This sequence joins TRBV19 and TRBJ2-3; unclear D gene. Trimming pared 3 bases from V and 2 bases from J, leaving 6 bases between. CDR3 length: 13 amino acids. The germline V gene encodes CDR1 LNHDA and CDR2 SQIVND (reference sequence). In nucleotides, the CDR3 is TGTGCCAGTAGTATTTCCCTCACAGATACGCAGTATTTT. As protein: CASSISLTDTQYF. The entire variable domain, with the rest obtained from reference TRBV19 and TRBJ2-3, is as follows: DGGITQSPKYLFRKEGQNVTLSCEQNLNHDAMYWYRQDPGQGLRLIYYSQIVNDFQKGDIAEGYSVSREKKESFPLTVTSAQKNPTAFYLCASSISLTDTQYFGPGTRLTVL.

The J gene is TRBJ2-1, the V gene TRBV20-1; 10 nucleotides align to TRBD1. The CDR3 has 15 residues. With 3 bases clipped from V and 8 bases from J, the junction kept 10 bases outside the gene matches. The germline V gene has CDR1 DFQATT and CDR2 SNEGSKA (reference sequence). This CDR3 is CSASVRQGAWDEQFF. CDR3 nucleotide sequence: TGCAGTGCTAGTGTACGACAGGGGGCTTGGGATGAGCAGTTCTTC.

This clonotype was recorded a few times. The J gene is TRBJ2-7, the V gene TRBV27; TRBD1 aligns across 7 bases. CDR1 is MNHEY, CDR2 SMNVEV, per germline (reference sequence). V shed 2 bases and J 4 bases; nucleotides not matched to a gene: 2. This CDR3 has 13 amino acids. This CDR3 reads CASSLTGVYEQYF. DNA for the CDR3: TGTGCCAGCAGTTTAACAGGGGTGTACGAGCAGTACTTC.

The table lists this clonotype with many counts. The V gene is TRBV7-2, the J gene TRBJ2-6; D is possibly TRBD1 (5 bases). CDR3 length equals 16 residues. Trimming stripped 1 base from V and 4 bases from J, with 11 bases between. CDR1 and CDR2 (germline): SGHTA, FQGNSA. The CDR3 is CASSLGGAPGANVLTF. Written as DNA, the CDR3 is TGTGCCAGCAGCTTAGGGGGCGCGCCAGGGGCCAACGTCCTGACTTTC.

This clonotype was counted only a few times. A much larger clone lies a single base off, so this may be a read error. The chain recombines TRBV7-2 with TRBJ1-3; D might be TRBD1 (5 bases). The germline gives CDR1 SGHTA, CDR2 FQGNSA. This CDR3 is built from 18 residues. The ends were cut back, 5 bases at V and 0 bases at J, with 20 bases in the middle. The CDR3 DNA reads TGTGCCAGCAGCACGGGACGGGGGTCTACCCTCTCTGGAAACACCATATATTTT. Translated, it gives CASSTGRGSTLSGNTIYF.

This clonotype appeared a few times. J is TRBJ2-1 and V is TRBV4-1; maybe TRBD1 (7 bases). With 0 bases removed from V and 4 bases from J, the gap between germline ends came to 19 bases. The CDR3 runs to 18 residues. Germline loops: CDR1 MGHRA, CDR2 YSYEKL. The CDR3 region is CASSQESRAAGGYNEQFF. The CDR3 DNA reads TGCGCCAGCAGCCAAGAAAGTCGTGCGGCAGGGGGGTACAATGAGCAGTTCTTC.